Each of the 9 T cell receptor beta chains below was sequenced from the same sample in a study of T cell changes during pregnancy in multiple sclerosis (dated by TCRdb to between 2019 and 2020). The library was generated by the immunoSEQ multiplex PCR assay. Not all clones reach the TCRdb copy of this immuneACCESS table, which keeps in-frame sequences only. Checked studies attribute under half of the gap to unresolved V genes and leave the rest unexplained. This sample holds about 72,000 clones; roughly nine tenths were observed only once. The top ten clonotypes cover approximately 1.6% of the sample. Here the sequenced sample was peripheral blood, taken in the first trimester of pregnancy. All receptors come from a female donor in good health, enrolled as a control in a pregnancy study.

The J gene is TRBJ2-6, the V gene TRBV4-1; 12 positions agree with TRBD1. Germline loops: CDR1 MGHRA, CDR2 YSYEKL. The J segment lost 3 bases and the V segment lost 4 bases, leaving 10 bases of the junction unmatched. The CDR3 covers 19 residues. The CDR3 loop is CASSRTSGTGGGGANVLTF. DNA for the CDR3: TGCGCCAGCAGCCGAACGTCAGGGACAGGGGGCGGTGGGGCCAACGTCCTGACTTTC.

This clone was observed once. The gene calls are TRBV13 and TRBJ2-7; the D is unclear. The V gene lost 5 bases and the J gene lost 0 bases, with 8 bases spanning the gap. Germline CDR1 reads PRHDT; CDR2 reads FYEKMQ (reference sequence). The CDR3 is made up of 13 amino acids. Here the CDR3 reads CASSRAPSYEQYF. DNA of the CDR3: TGTGCCAGCAGCCGCGCACCCTCCTACGAGCAGTACTTC.

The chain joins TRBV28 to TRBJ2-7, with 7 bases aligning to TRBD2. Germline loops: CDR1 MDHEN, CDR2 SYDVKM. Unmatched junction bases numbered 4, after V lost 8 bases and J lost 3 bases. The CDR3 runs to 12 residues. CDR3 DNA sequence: TGTGCCAGCCAGCGGGGATACTACGAGCAGTACTTC. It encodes CASQRGYYEQYF.

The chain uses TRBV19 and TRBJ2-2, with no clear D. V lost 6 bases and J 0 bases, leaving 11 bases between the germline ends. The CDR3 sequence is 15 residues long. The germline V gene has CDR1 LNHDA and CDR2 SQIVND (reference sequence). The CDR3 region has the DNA TGTGCCAGTAGCCAAACAATCACGAACACCGGGGAGCTGTTTTTT. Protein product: CASSQTITNTGELFF.

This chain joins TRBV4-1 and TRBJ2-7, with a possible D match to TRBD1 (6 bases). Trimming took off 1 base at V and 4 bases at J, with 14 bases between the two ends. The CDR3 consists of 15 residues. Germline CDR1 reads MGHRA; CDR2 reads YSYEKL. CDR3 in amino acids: CASSQAPGQEYEQYF. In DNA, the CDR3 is TGCGCCAGCAGCCAAGCCCCGGGACAAGAATACGAGCAGTACTTC.

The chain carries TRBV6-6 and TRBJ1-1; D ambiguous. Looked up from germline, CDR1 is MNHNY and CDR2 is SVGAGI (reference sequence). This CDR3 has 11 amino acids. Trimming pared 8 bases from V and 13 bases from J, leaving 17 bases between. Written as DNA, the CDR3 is TGTGCCAGCCTTCGCGGATTGGCCGTTTTCTTT. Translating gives CASLRGLAVFF.

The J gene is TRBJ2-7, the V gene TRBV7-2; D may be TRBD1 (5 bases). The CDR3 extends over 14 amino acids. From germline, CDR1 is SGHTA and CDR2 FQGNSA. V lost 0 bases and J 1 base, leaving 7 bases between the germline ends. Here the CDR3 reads CASSLAAGSYEQYF. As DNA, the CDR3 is TGTGCCAGCAGCTTAGCCGCAGGGTCCTACGAGCAGTACTTC.

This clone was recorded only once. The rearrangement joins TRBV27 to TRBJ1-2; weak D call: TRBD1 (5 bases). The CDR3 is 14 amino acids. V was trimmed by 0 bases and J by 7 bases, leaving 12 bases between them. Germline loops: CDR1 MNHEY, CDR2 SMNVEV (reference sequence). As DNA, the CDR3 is TGTGCCAGCAGTTTATCACCAGGGTTGAGTGGCTACACCTTC. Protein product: CASSLSPGLSGYTF.

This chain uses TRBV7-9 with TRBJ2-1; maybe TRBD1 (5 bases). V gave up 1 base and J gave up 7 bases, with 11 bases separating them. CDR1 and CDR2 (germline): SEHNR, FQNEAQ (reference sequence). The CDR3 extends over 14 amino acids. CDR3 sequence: CASSLEVRGNEQFF. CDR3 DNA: TGTGCCAGCAGCTTAGAGGTTAGGGGAAATGAGCAGTTCTTC.